One sample yielded the 15 T cell receptor delta chains listed below, sequenced in a study of γδ T cells in repeated Plasmodium falciparum infection. TCRdb re-called the multiplex PCR reads with CATT. The sample shows 85,000 to 100,000 delta-chain clones, 0.9% to 1% of them seen only once. Gammadelta T cells were flow-sorted from PBMC into Vgamma9/Vdelta2+ and Vdelta2-negative populations for bulk analysis. The sequencing input was gamma-delta T cells from blood. These receptors were taken from a pool of human donors (malaria-infected and uninfected, not separated).

On this clone itself: TCRdb shows a much larger clone's protein in place of this DNA's translation, and the two differ at residue 8, likely through a read error; the protein shown is translated from the DNA. The chain has TRDV2 and TRDJ1; possible D gene TRDD3, 6 bases. TCRdb records no J gene; here it was assigned by comparing the DNA to germline. In germline, CDR1 is GEAIGNYY, CDR2 EKD. The CDR3 runs to 15 residues. Deletions cut 2 bases from V and 3 bases from J, with 15 bases between. Written as DNA, the CDR3 is TGTGCCTGTGACAGGGTGGGGGGTTTATCCGATAAACTCATCTTT. Protein: CACDRVGGLSDKLIF.

This clone has a handful of counts. The amino acid sequence in TCRdb belongs to a much larger clone and departs from this DNA's translation at residue 19, likely a sequencing read error; the sequence shown is translated from the DNA. This chain connects TRDV1 to TRDJ1; 9 positions agree with TRDD3. V shed 2 bases, J shed 3 bases, and the junction held 31 bases outside the gene matches. This CDR3 has 24 residues. Germline-derived CDR1 and CDR2 are TSWWSYY and QGS. The CDR3 loop is CALGEVSADPISYWGNQYADKLIF. The CDR3 DNA follows: TGTGCTCTTGGGGAAGTAAGCGCAGATCCAATCAGCTACTGGGGGAACCAGTACGCCGATAAACTCATCTTT.

This clone was counted only a few times. One base away lies a much larger clone, so this may be a sequencing read error. Other DNA sequences of this sample code for an identical CDR3. CDR3 nucleotides: TGTGCTCTTGGGGAACTCCTAACAGGGGGGATCTACACCGATAAGCTCATCTTT. Translation gives CALGELLTGGIYTDKLIF. J is TRDJ1 and V is TRDV1, with 7 bases matching TRDD3. This CDR3 comprises 18 residues. Germline V gene lookup returns CDR1 TSWWSYY and CDR2 QGS.

The V call is TRDV2, the J call TRDJ1; weak D call: TRDD3 (5 bases). In the absence of a J gene in TCRdb, the DNA was matched to germline to assign it here. V was clipped by 0 bases and J by 2 bases, with 27 bases between them. Germline V gene lookup returns CDR1 GEAIGNYY and CDR2 EKD. The CDR3 totals 20 residues. The CDR3 region has the DNA TGTGCCTGTGACACCGGAGCCAAATTGTTAGTAGGGGGGTCTACCGATAAACTCATCTTT. Translating gives CACDTGAKLLVGGSTDKLIF.

This clone appeared a few times. A far larger clone is a single base away, which makes a read error likely. The same CDR3 can be traced to other DNA sequences in this sample. V and J are TRDV1 and TRDJ1; 7 bases match TRDD3. The CDR3 is 18 amino acids. Per germline, CDR1 TSWWSYY and CDR2 QGS. In nucleotides, the CDR3 is TGTGCTCTGACACAAGAGGGAAGACTGGGGCCGTACACCGATAAACTCATCTTC. Its protein product is CALTQEGRLGPYTDKLIF.

The sample holds a few counts of this clone. TCRdb shows a much larger clone's protein in place of this DNA's translation, and the two differ at residue 14, likely through a read error; the protein shown is translated from the DNA. The V call is TRDV2, the J call TRDJ3, with 12 bases lining up with TRDD3. The J gene, not given by TCRdb, was assigned here from a germline match of the nucleotide sequence. Germline CDR1 is GEAIGNYY and CDR2 is EKD. The CDR3 is 20 amino acids. The chain's CDR3 is CACDTRLGDTRPWGTRQMFF. The DNA of the CDR3 is TGTGCCTGTGACACCCGGCTGGGGGATACGAGGCCCTGGGGCACCCGACAGATGTTTTTC.

About this clone itself: TCRdb's protein, taken from a much larger clone, differs from this DNA's translation at residue 9, likely owing to a read error; the protein displayed comes from the DNA. This chain joins TRDV1 and TRDJ1; D may be TRDD3 (6 bases). TCRdb carries no J gene annotation; the J gene was assigned here by matching the DNA with germline. Per germline, CDR1 TSWWSYY and CDR2 QGS. Trimming pared 5 bases from V and 0 bases from J, leaving 25 bases between. This CDR3 has 19 amino acids. The CDR3 is CALGNSGYRGTEYTDKLIF. DNA for the CDR3: TGTGCTCTTGGGAATTCTGGGTACCGGGGGACAGAATACACCGATAAACTCATCTTT.

This clone has only a few counts. This likely reflects a read error, since a far larger clone is one base away. The same CDR3 arises from other DNA sequences in this sample as well. The chain recombines TRDV2 with TRDJ1; perhaps TRDD3 as D (5 bases). TCRdb records no J gene; here it was assigned by comparing the DNA to germline. This CDR3 has 16 amino acids. Germline loops: CDR1 GEAIGNYY, CDR2 EKD. The CDR3 nucleotides are TGCGCCTGTGACATTATGGCGGGGGCGAACACCGATAAACTCATCTTT. Its protein is CACDIMAGANTDKLIF.

Comment on this clone: TCRdb's listed protein matches a much larger clone and diverges from this DNA's translation at residue 7, likely through a read error; the protein shown comes from the DNA. The rearrangement uses TRDV1 and TRDJ1; TRDD3 aligns across 12 bases. The J gene, left out of TCRdb, was set here by checking the DNA against germline. Germline CDR1 reads TSWWSYY; CDR2 reads QGS. There are 19 residues in the CDR3. V shed 1 base, J shed 3 bases, and the junction held 12 bases outside the gene matches. For the CDR3, the DNA is TGTGCTCTTGGGGAACCATGCAATTCTGGGGGATACGGGGCCGATAAACTCATCTTT. Its translation: CALGEPCNSGGYGADKLIF.

About this clone: This DNA's translation and the protein TCRdb lists, from a much larger clone, do not match at residue 10, likely due to a read error; the protein shown is translated from the DNA. The genes are TRDV1 and TRDJ1; 8 bases are a match to TRDD3. As TCRdb names no J gene, one was assigned here on the basis of a DNA match to germline. Germline V gene lookup returns CDR1 TSWWSYY and CDR2 QGS. The CDR3 sequence is 20 residues long. V was pared by 1 base and J by 1 base, with 17 bases of the junction left unmatched. The CDR3 region is CALGEPSPPEYWGLTDKLIF. CDR3 DNA: TGTGCTCTTGGGGAACCCAGCCCTCCCGAATACTGGGGGCTCACCGATAAACTCATCTTT.

This clone appeared a few times. TCRdb records a much larger clone's protein for this DNA, with a difference at residue 12 that likely arises from a read error; the protein given is the translation of the DNA. V gene TRDV2 combines with J gene TRDJ1; 8 nucleotides agree with TRDD3. Here the J gene was assigned by germline matching of the DNA, as TCRdb has none. The germline gives CDR1 GEAIGNYY, CDR2 EKD. This CDR3 comprises 15 residues. CDR3 sequence reads: CACDVLGVYTDELIF. In DNA, the CDR3 is TGTGCCTGTGACGTACTGGGGGTTTACACCGATGAACTCATCTTT.

There are many counts of this clone. Other DNA sequences within the sample encode an identical CDR3. The rearrangement links TRDV2 to TRDJ1; 13 bases fit TRDD3. The J gene was missing in TCRdb and was found by matching the end of the DNA to germline. In germline, CDR1 is GEAIGNYY, CDR2 EKD. V dropped 3 bases and J dropped 1; count of bases not matched to a gene: 10. The CDR3 loop spans 18 amino acids. This CDR3 reads CACDDLLGDTPLTDKLIF. The DNA of the CDR3 is TGTGCCTGTGACGATTTACTGGGGGATACGCCTCTCACCGATAAACTCATCTTT.

The table lists this clone with a few counts. TCRdb records a much larger clone's protein for this DNA, with a difference at residue 18 that likely arises from a read error; the protein given is the translation of the DNA. The V gene is TRDV1; the J gene was not called; TRDD3, the table's D call, was not compared with the DNA. Germline CDR1 and CDR2: TSWWSYY and QGS. CDR3 length: 19 residues. CDR3 sequence (DNA): TGTGCTCTTGGGGGAAGACTTAAAAAGTCCCTCCGGTACACCGATAAACTCACCTTT. Protein product: CALGGRLKKSLRYTDKLTF.

At least ten counts were recorded for this clone. Other DNA sequences of this sample code for an identical CDR3. The chain links TRDV1 to TRDJ1, with 10 bases identical to TRDD3. The V and J ends lost 0 bases and 8 bases, in that order; junction bases with no gene match: 15. The CDR3 extends over 18 amino acids. Germline V lookup: CDR1 TSWWSYY, CDR2 QGS. CDR3: CALGELRGIRSFPTKLIF. CDR3 nucleotides: TGTGCTCTTGGGGAACTGAGGGGGATACGCTCCTTCCCGACCAAACTCATCTTT.

This clone came up many times. This DNA's translation and the protein TCRdb lists, from a much larger clone, do not match at residue 5, likely due to a read error; the protein shown is translated from the DNA. The V and J genes are TRDV1 and TRDJ1; 8 bases line up with TRDD3. The J segment lost 4 bases and the V segment lost 5 bases, leaving 9 bases of the junction unmatched. Germline V gives CDR1 TSWWSYY, CDR2 QGS. The CDR3 is 15 residues long. This CDR3 is CALGKPWDTRDKLIF. In DNA form, the CDR3 reads TGTGCTCTTGGGAAACCGTGGGATACGCGCGATAAACTCATCTTT.